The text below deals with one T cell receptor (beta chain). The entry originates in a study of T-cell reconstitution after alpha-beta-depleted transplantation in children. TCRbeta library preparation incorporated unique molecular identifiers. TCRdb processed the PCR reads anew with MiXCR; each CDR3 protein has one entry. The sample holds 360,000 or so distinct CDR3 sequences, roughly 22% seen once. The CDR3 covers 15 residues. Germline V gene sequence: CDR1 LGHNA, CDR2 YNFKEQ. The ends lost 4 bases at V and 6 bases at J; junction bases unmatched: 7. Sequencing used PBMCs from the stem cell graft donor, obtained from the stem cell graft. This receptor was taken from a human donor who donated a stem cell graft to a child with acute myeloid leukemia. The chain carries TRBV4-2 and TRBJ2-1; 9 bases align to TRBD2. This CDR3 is CASSLLAGEVNEQFF. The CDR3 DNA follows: TGTGCCAGCAGCCTTTTAGCGGGAGAAGTCAATGAGCAGTTCTTC.